This T cell receptor beta chain was identified in a study of blood T cell repertoires in COVID-19. Background on the study: Researchers got acute and convalescent COVID-19 samples from the United States, Italy and Spain. Sources were T cells, B-cell-depleted T cells, or PBMCs; the material itself was cDNA or gDNA.

Per the study methods: Estimates of nucleated cell counts were drawn from the amplification of reference gene primers. Method: immunoSEQ multiplex PCR; TCRdb's copy keeps in-frame clones and lacks some. Clonal size and the V and J genes are those of that table, whereas D and trimming came from the DNA. The sample yields just under 80,000 clones, about 80% seen once. The sequenced sample was peripheral blood. The receptor was derived from a human donor in a cohort sampled during active COVID-19.

The CDR3 DNA follows: TGTGCCAGCTCGCAGGGACAGGGCCCTCGGGAGCCCCAGCATTTT. Its translation is CASSQGQGPREPQHF. This chain links TRBV18 with TRBJ1-5; TRBD1 aligns across 9 bases. CDR3 length: 15 amino acids. V dropped 6 bases and J dropped 8; count of bases not matched to a gene: 11. Germline CDR1 reads KGHSH; CDR2 reads LQKENI. The full variable domain, with the rest looked up from reference TRBV18 and TRBJ1-5, is NAGVMQNPRHLVRRRGQEARLRCSPMKGHSHVYWYRQLPEEGLKFMVYLQKENIIDESGMPKERFSAEFPKEGPSILRIQQVVRGDSAAYFCASSQGQGPREPQHFGDGTRLSIL.